This TCR beta chain was captured in a study of T-cell reconstitution after alpha-beta-depleted transplantation in children. Germline V gene sequence: CDR1 SGHVS, CDR2 FQNEAQ. V lost 10 bases to trimming and J lost 6 bases; unmatched junction nucleotides: 9. This CDR3 region has 14 residues. This clonotype turned up a few times. It was with unique molecular identifiers that the TCRbeta library was prepared. Via MiXCR, TCRdb re-called the PCR reads, giving one row per CDR3 protein. The data show some 220,000 distinct CDR3 sequences, under 9.5% seen once. The rearrangement uses TRBV7-8 and TRBJ2-1; 10 bases fit TRBD1. This receptor was taken from a human donor who donated a stem cell graft to a child with acute lymphoblastic leukemia. The sequencing used PBMCs from the stem cell graft donor, collected from the stem cell graft. The CDR3, as DNA: TGTGCCACCCTGGACAGGGGGTTCCTCAATGAGCAGTTCTTC. Translation gives CATLDRGFLNEQFF. Supplemented by reference TRBV7-8 and TRBJ2-1, the full variable domain reads GAGVSQSPRYKVAKRGQDVALRCDPISGHVSLFWYQQALGQGPEFLTYFQNEAQLDKSGLPSDRFFAERPEGSVSTLKIQRTQQEDSAVYLCATLDRGFLNEQFFGPGTRLTVL.